What follows are 12 T cell receptor beta chains derived from one specimen sequenced in a study of vaccination and CD4 T cells after COVID-19. Sequencing of DNA taken from cultured CD4+ T cells relied on the Oncomine TCR Beta short-read assay. TCRdb reprocessed the PCR reads via MiXCR and lists one record per CDR3 protein. The sample lists tens of thousands of distinct CDR3 sequences, less than 35% occurring once. These TCRs' antigens remain unknown. Treatment in this sample: roughly nine-day PBMC culture with coronavirus spike peptide pools or control peptides (ViraFEST assay). Sequenced: cultured CD4+ T cells from blood. The receptors stem from a human donor with COVID-19.

The chain recombines TRBV5-4 with TRBJ1-2; D may be TRBD1 (5 bases). This CDR3 has 16 amino acids. V gave up 3 bases and J gave up 0 bases, with 15 bases separating them. From germline, CDR1 is SGHNT and CDR2 YYREEE (reference sequence). Here the CDR3 reads CASSWDAEAANYGYTF. For the CDR3, the DNA is TGTGCCAGCAGCTGGGACGCCGAGGCAGCTAACTATGGCTACACCTTC. The variable domain in full, with the rest retrieved from reference TRBV5-4 and TRBJ1-2, is ETGVTQSPTHLIKTRGQQVTLRCSSQSGHNTVSWYQQALGQGPQFIFQYYREEENGRGNFPPRFSGLQFPNYSSELNVNALELDDSALYLCASSWDAEAANYGYTFGSGTRLTVV.

This rearrangement joins TRBV6-1 to TRBJ1-6; 8 nucleotides agree with TRBD1. The CDR3 spans 18 residues. The V segment lost 6 bases and the J segment 8 bases; nucleotides outside the gene matches: 18. CDR1 is MNHNS, CDR2 SASEGT, per germline. In nucleotides, the CDR3 is TGTGCCAGCAGCCCCGGGACAGGAGGTTTCGAGGTTGATTCACCCCTCCACTTT. This sequence encodes CASSPGTGGFEVDSPLHF.

This clonotype was observed a few times. The chain uses TRBV5-8 and TRBJ1-1; possible D gene TRBD1, 5 bases. The V end lost 0 bases, the J end lost 11 bases, and 11 bases lay between the germline ends. CDR1 is SGHTS, CDR2 YDEGEE, per germline. This CDR3 spans 12 amino acids. CDR3 bases: TGTGCCAGCAGCTTGGGCCGGGGGGATGCTTTCTTT. It specifies CASSLGRGDAFF.

The chain couples TRBV21-1 to TRBJ2-2; the table's D call, TRBD1, was not checked against the DNA. TRBV21-1 is recorded as a pseudogene. This CDR3 region has 17 residues. The CDR3 DNA is TGTGCCAGCAGCAAAGTAGAAGGGGTCAGGGGCACCGGGGAGCTGTTTTTT. Translated: CASSKVEGVRGTGELFF.

The rearrangement joins TRBV30 to TRBJ1-6; tentatively, D is TRBD1 (5 bases). The CDR3 totals 14 residues. Trimming pared 0 bases from V and 6 bases from J, leaving 9 bases between. CDR1 is GTSNPN and CDR2 is SVGIG in the germline V gene (reference sequence). The CDR3 here is CAWSVLGGNSPLHF. CDR3 sequence (DNA): TGTGCCTGGAGTGTACTGGGGGGTAATTCACCCCTCCACTTT.

The rearrangement links TRBV29-1 to TRBJ1-6, with D hard to call. Germline loops: CDR1 SQVTM, CDR2 ANQGSEA. The length of the CDR3 is 12 residues. V was trimmed by 7 bases and J by 7 bases, leaving 11 bases between them. CDR3 protein: CSAAEGNSPLHF. The CDR3 DNA reads TGCAGCGCCGCGGAAGGCAATTCACCCCTCCACTTT.

The chain uses TRBV5-5 and TRBJ1-1; the D gene is possibly TRBD1 (5 bases). Germline V lookup: CDR1 SGHKS, CDR2 YYEKEE (reference sequence). The CDR3 has 14 residues. Between the trimmed V and J ends, which lost 6 bases and 1 base, there was a span of 13 bases. The CDR3 sequence: CASKLGLTNTEAFF. In DNA form, the CDR3 reads TGTGCCAGCAAGTTGGGGCTCACGAACACTGAAGCTTTCTTT. Full variable domain (outside the CDR3, taken from reference TRBV5-5 and TRBJ1-1): DAGVTQSPTHLIKTRGQQVTLRCSPISGHKSVSWYQQVLGQGPQFIFQYYEKEERGRGNFPDRFSARQFPNYSSELNVNALLLGDSALYLCASKLGLTNTEAFFGQGTRLTVV.

By frequency in the sample, this clonotype is hyperexpanded. The chain combines TRBV6-1 with TRBJ1-6; no reliable D call. This CDR3 has 14 amino acids. Germline CDR1 MNHNS, CDR2 SASEGT. V was clipped by 7 bases and J by 8 bases, with 15 bases between them. The CDR3 here is CASTPEGGYSPLHF. CDR3 sequence (DNA): TGTGCCAGCACTCCAGAAGGTGGATATTCACCCCTCCACTTT.

The chain recombines TRBV15 with TRBJ1-2; a weak D match, TRBD1 (5 bases). The CDR3 is 15 residues long. The V and J ends lost 0 bases and 3 bases respectively, with 11 bases between them. Germline V CDR1 and CDR2: LNHNV, YYDKDF (reference sequence). CDR3 nucleotides: TGTGCCACCAGCAGAGATCATGGGGGATACTATGGCTACACCTTC. This codes for CATSRDHGGYYGYTF.

The chain carries TRBV7-6 and TRBJ1-1, with no clear D. Germline V gene sequence: CDR1 SGHVS, CDR2 FNYEAQ. Trimming took 1 base from V and 2 from J, leaving 11 bases between them. This CDR3 spans 15 amino acids. The CDR3 sequence: CASSLGSRFNTEAFF. The CDR3 bases are TGTGCCAGCAGCTTAGGGAGTCGGTTTAACACTGAAGCTTTCTTT. The complete variable domain, with remaining parts taken from reference TRBV7-6 and TRBJ1-1, reads GAGVSQSPRYKVTKRGQDVALRCDPISGHVSLYWYRQALGQGPEFLTYFNYEAQQDKSGLPNDRFSAERPEGSISTLTIQRTEQRDSAMYRCASSLGSRFNTEAFFGQGTRLTVV.

The sample holds a few counts of this clonotype. V is TRBV19 and J is TRBJ2-5; 15 bases line up with TRBD2. CDR1 LNHDA and CDR2 SQIVND come from the germline V gene (reference sequence). The CDR3 covers 17 residues. The ends lost 5 bases at V and 5 bases at J; junction bases unmatched: 9. As DNA, the CDR3 is TGTGCCAGTAGTCCCGGACTAGCGGGGGGGCTTTTCGAGACCCAGTACTTC. Translation: CASSPGLAGGLFETQYF.

This clonotype has more than one count but fewer than ten. The chain has TRBV12-3 or TRBV12-4 and TRBJ1-5; D gene ambiguous. V was trimmed by 5 bases and J by 1 base, leaving 9 bases between them. The CDR3 covers 14 residues. The CDR3 is CASSPPGSNQPQHF. The CDR3 DNA is TGTGCCAGCAGTCCCCCGGGCAGCAATCAGCCCCAGCATTTT.